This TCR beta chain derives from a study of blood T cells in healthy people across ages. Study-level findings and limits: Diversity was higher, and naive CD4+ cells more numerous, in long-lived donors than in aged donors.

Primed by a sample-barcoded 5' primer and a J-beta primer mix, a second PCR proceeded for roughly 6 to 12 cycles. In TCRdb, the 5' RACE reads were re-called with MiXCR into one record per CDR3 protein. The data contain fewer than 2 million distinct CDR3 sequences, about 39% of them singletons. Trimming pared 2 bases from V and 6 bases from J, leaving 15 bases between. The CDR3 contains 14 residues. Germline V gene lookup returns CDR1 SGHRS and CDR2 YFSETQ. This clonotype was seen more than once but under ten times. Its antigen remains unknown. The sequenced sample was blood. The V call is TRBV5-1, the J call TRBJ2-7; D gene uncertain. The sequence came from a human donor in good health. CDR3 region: CASSFGVVSGEQYF. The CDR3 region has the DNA TGCGCCAGCAGCTTTGGGGTAGTCTCGGGCGAGCAGTACTTC.